The present TCR beta chain was sequenced within a study of T-cell memory formation after mild COVID-19. Across the study: In these data, TCR clusters were largely donor specific.

Study-wide results and caveats: Mainly CM and EM harbored the contracting CD4+ clones; mainly EMRA harbored the CD8+ ones.

The CDR3 loop spans 16 amino acids. Trimming cost V 5 bases and J 7 bases; bases outside gene matches: 11. Germline CDR1 SGHTA, CDR2 FQGNSA. This clonotype showed up many times. Its target is unknown. After 5'RACE with constant-segment primers, TCR alpha and TCR beta cDNA libraries carrying sample barcodes and UMIs were obtained. TCRdb itself ran the 5' RACE reads through MiXCR, one entry per CDR3 protein. The sample yields just over 60,000 distinct CDR3 sequences, about a tenth seen once. The specimen was PBMCs or a T cell subset sorted from them (not recorded which). The TCR was taken from a man between 18 and 35 years old who had mild COVID-19 (a few samples of this study predate the infection). Cell type and time point are not known. V is TRBV7-2 and J is TRBJ1-6, with TRBD1 identical over 7 bases. The CDR3 protein is CASSIRTGRLNSPLHF. CDR3 bases: TGTGCCAGCAGCATCCGGACAGGCAGGCTCAATTCACCCCTCCACTTT.